Here is one T cell receptor beta chain with its context. In the authors' workflow: How many nucleated cells were present was estimated from reference gene primer amplification. Generated by immunoSEQ multiplex PCR, the TCRdb table keeps only in-frame clones and is missing some. V, J and clone size are taken as reported in that table, and D and trimming were inferred from the DNA itself. In the table there are 150,000 to 170,000 clones, around 79% of which are singletons. This specimen comes from a study of blood T cell repertoires in COVID-19. At the level of the study: Acute-phase and convalescent COVID-19 samples originated in the United States, Italy and Spain.

Germline V gene data show CDR1 as SGDLS and CDR2 as YYNGEE. The J segment lost 5 bases and the V segment lost 0 bases, leaving 7 bases of the junction unmatched. The CDR3 loop spans 16 amino acids. This TCR came from an elderly man with acute or convalescent COVID-19. V is TRBV9 and J is TRBJ2-1; 8 nucleotides align to TRBD1. Sequencing was done on a sample of peripheral blood. The CDR3 protein is CASSVGIRDRNNEQFF. DNA for the CDR3: TGTGCCAGCAGCGTAGGAATTAGGGACAGGAACAATGAGCAGTTCTTC.